These 22 T cell receptor beta chains share one sample of origin, sequenced in a study of cytomegalovirus exposure and HLA in healthy donors. The primer mix had 60 Vbeta and 13 Jbeta primers. The assay was immunoSEQ multiplex PCR, and TCRdb's table has in-frame clones only and misses some. The table lists roughly 99,000 clones, roughly 80% of them singletons. The source material was PBMCs. All receptors derive from a man in his sixties in good health and CMV-seropositive.

The V gene is TRBV7-8, the J gene TRBJ2-2; 11 nucleotides agree with TRBD1. CDR1 SGHVS and CDR2 FQNEAQ come from the germline V gene. J was trimmed by 5 bases and V by 4 bases; bases with no gene match: 12. This CDR3 region has 18 residues. The CDR3 protein is CASSSFTGQGAGTGELFF. The CDR3 DNA reads TGTGCCAGCAGCTCCTTCACCGGACAGGGGGCAGGGACCGGGGAGCTGTTTTTT.

The chain joins TRBV4-3 to TRBJ2-5, with 11 bases matching TRBD2. V lost 9 bases, J lost 5 bases, and 8 bases stayed unmatched. Germline-derived CDR1 and CDR2 are LGHNA and YSLEER. The CDR3 totals 14 residues. CDR3: CARGLAGQGETQYF. The CDR3 DNA follows: TGCGCCAGAGGACTAGCGGGTCAGGGGGAGACCCAGTACTTC.

The V and J genes are TRBV4-2 and TRBJ1-4; D not certain. From germline, CDR1 is LGHNA and CDR2 YNFKEQ. Deletions cut 3 bases from V and 8 bases from J, with 7 bases between. This CDR3 is 12 amino acids long. CDR3 sequence: CASSQLGEKLFF. The CDR3 DNA is TGTGCCAGCAGCCAGCTGGGCGAAAAACTGTTTTTT.

The table lists this clone with a few counts. This sequence joins TRBV4-3 and TRBJ2-5, with 7 bases lining up with TRBD1. Germline values: CDR1 LGHNA, CDR2 YSLEER. The CDR3 contains 15 residues. Trimming removed 1 base from V and 5 bases from J; junction bases left unmatched: 7. The CDR3 nucleotides are TGCGCCAGCAGCCAAGCGGGAAGGGGGCTCGAGACCCAGTACTTC. Amino acids: CASSQAGRGLETQYF.

V and J are TRBV28 and TRBJ2-3, with 8 bases lining up with TRBD1. This CDR3 contains 15 residues. CDR1 is MDHEN and CDR2 is SYDVKM in the germline V gene. With 5 bases clipped from V and 8 bases from J, the junction kept 12 bases outside the gene matches. The CDR3 DNA follows: TGTGCCAGCAGTCCGGACAGGGCTAGAAGAGGTACGCAGTATTTT. Its translation is CASSPDRARRGTQYF.

The chain is built from TRBV10-2 and TRBJ2-5; D is perhaps TRBD1 (5 bases). The CDR3 is 14 amino acids. Trimming removed 6 bases from V and 0 bases from J, with 11 bases in between. CDR1 WSHSY and CDR2 SAAADI come from the germline V gene. CDR3 loop: CASRTTAHQETQYF. The CDR3 coding sequence is TGCGCCAGCAGAACGACAGCCCACCAAGAGACCCAGTACTTC.

The chain employs TRBV4-3 and TRBJ2-2, with D maybe TRBD2 (7 bases). V lost 0 bases and J 6 bases, leaving 11 bases between the germline ends. CDR3 size: 15 residues. Germline CDR1 is LGHNA and CDR2 is YSLEER. The CDR3 DNA follows: TGCGCCAGCAGCCAAGATGCGGGGGCCCCCGGGGAGCTGTTTTTT. Its protein product is CASSQDAGAPGELFF.

This chain connects TRBV19 to TRBJ2-5, with 9 bases that match TRBD1. Near its end, the DNA agrees better with TRBJ2-7, so the J call may be wrong. The germline gives CDR1 LNHDA, CDR2 SQIVND (reference sequence). The length of the CDR3 is 15 residues. Written as DNA, the CDR3 is TGTGCCAGTAGTATAGATGAGACAGGGGGACGCGAGCAGTACTTC. Translated, it gives CASSIDETGGREQYF.

The chain uses TRBV2 and TRBJ2-1; 9 bases are shared with TRBD2. CDR1 and CDR2 (germline): SNHLY, FYNNEI. This CDR3 is built from 16 residues. V lost 0 bases to trimming and J lost 0 bases; unmatched junction nucleotides: 0. CDR3 amino acids: CASSEASGGSYNEQFF. The CDR3 nucleotides read TGTGCCAGCAGTGAAGCTAGCGGGGGCTCCTACAATGAGCAGTTCTTC.

V and J are TRBV5-4 and TRBJ2-7, with 10 bases fitting TRBD1. CDR1 and CDR2 (germline): SGHNT, YYREEE (reference sequence). The junction had 2 bases not matched to a gene; V was cut back by 4 bases and J by 4 bases. This CDR3 region has 13 residues. The CDR3, as DNA: TGTGCCAGCAGCATGGGACAGGGGTACGAGCAGTACTTC. Translated, it gives CASSMGQGYEQYF.

V gene TRBV2 combines with J gene TRBJ2-3, with D hard to call. CDR1 is SNHLY and CDR2 is FYNNEI in the germline V gene. Trimming removed 7 bases from V and 2 bases from J, with 13 bases in between. CDR3 length: 14 amino acids. The CDR3 DNA reads as TGTGCCAGCAACCCACTCCCCCCCACAGATACGCAGTATTTT. This encodes CASNPLPPTDTQYF. Filled out from reference TRBV2 and TRBJ2-3, the complete variable domain reads EPEVTQTPSHQVTQMGQEVILRCVPISNHLYFYWYRQILGQKVEFLVSFYNNEISEKSEIFDDQFSVERPDGSNFTLKIRSTKLEDSAMYFCASNPLPPTDTQYFGPGTRLTVL.

On this clone: At one end, the junction sequence differs from germline, possibly due to a read error. This sequence joins TRBV27 and TRBJ2-1; 8 nucleotides line up with TRBD1. Germline V gene sequence: CDR1 MNHEY, CDR2 SMNVEV (reference sequence). The CDR3 is 14 amino acids. The CDR3 region has the DNA TGTGCCTGCAGTTCCAAGACAGGGGACAATGAGCAGTTCTTC. Residues: CACSSKTGDNEQFF.

The J gene is TRBJ2-1, the V gene TRBV14, with D possibly TRBD2 on 6 matching bases. This CDR3 spans 15 amino acids. In germline, CDR1 is SGHDN, CDR2 FVKESK. The V gene lost 4 bases and the J gene lost 6 bases, with 16 bases spanning the gap. The CDR3 is CASSPRGRLLNEQFF. The CDR3 DNA reads as TGTGCCAGCAGCCCGCGGGGACGGCTCCTCAATGAGCAGTTCTTC.

The rearrangement links TRBV19 to TRBJ2-5; TRBD1 matches 7 bases. V lost 5 bases to trimming and J lost 4 bases; unmatched junction nucleotides: 7. Germline CDR1 reads LNHDA; CDR2 reads SQIVND (reference sequence). This CDR3 contains 14 residues. The CDR3 DNA sequence: TGTGCCAGTAGTTTGGACAGGTGGAGAGAGACCCAGTACTTC. It yields the protein CASSLDRWRETQYF.

The chain couples TRBV4-1 to TRBJ1-4; D is unresolved. This CDR3 is built from 14 residues. Germline values: CDR1 MGHRA, CDR2 YSYEKL. Trimming cost V 1 base and J 6 bases, with 9 bases left between them. The CDR3 reads CASSQVEPDEKLFF. In DNA form, the CDR3 reads TGCGCCAGCAGCCAAGTAGAACCGGATGAAAAACTGTTTTTT.

The chain joins TRBV19 to TRBJ2-3; 10 bases fit TRBD2. This CDR3 has 17 residues. Germline trimming cut 3 bases from V and 1 base from J; bases unmatched to any gene: 7. Germline lookup yields CDR1 LNHDA and CDR2 SQIVND (reference sequence). The CDR3 protein is CASSIRTSGARTDTQYF. CDR3 bases: TGTGCCAGTAGTATCCGTACTAGCGGGGCACGCACAGATACGCAGTATTTT.

CDR3 nucleotide sequence: TGTGCCAGCAGCTATCCGCCGGGATGGGACAGGGGTTATGGCTACACCTTC. The encoded protein is CASSYPPGWDRGYGYTF. The chain combines TRBV7-2 with TRBJ1-2; 10 nucleotides align to TRBD1. The CDR3 has 17 residues. Trimming at V came to 4 bases and at J to 5 bases, leaving 13 bases not matched to a gene. Germline CDR1 and CDR2: SGHTA and FQGNSA. Combining the CDR3 with reference TRBV7-2 and TRBJ1-2 gives the whole variable domain GAGVSQSPSNKVTEKGKDVELRCDPISGHTALYWYRQSLGQGLEFLIYFQGNSAPDKSGLPSDRFSAERTGGSVSTLTIQRTQQEDSAVYLCASSYPPGWDRGYGYTFGSGTRLTVV.

This sequence joins TRBV5-1 and TRBJ2-3; a weak D match, TRBD2 (5 bases). The CDR3 length is 13 residues. V was pared by 7 bases and J by 0 bases, with 9 bases between. Germline V gives CDR1 SGHRS, CDR2 YFSETQ. The DNA for the CDR3 is TGCGCCAGCGAAGCGGATAGCACAGATACGCAGTATTTT. Translated, it gives CASEADSTDTQYF.

The CDR3 here is CASSVEPLTYEQYF. CDR3 sequence (DNA): TGTGCCAGCAGCGTAGAGCCCCTCACCTACGAGCAGTACTTC. The chain couples TRBV9 to TRBJ2-7; D is unresolved. Germline CDR1 is SGDLS and CDR2 is YYNGEE. V shed 0 bases and J shed 2 bases, with 9 bases lying between them. The CDR3 is made up of 14 amino acids.

The V gene is TRBV7-6, the J gene TRBJ2-1; the match to TRBD2 covers 14 bases. The germline CDR1 and CDR2 sequences are SGHVS and FNYEAQ. This CDR3 is built from 18 residues. The V and J ends lost 1 base and 4 bases, in that order; junction bases with no gene match: 6. CDR3 sequence: CASSLGTSGGHGYNEQFF. DNA of the CDR3: TGTGCCAGCAGCTTAGGGACTAGCGGGGGGCACGGGTACAATGAGCAGTTCTTC.

The V gene is TRBV21-1, the J gene TRBJ1-6. TRBV21-1 is a pseudogene. This CDR3 is 17 amino acids long. The CDR3 protein is CASSKREEYSSNSPLHF. As DNA, the CDR3 is TGTGCCAGCAGCAAAAGGGAGGAGTACAGCTCTAATTCACCCCTCCACTTT.

The J gene is TRBJ1-2, the V gene TRBV13, with TRBD1 as a possible D gene (5 bases). Germline V CDR1 and CDR2: PRHDT, FYEKMQ (reference sequence). Trimming took off 1 base at V and 2 bases at J, with 11 bases between the two ends. The CDR3 contains 15 residues. The DNA for the CDR3 is TGTGCCAGCAGCTTAGCCGACAGCGAGAACTATGGCTACACCTTC. Translating it yields CASSLADSENYGYTF. Full variable domain (remainder filled in from reference TRBV13 and TRBJ1-2): AAGVIQSPRHLIKEKRETATLKCYPIPRHDTVYWYQQGPGQDPQFLISFYEKMQSDKGSIPDRFSAQQFSDYHSELNMSSLELGDSALYFCASSLADSENYGYTFGSGTRLTVV.